This passage covers 12 T cell receptor beta chains from one sample sequenced in a study of cytomegalovirus exposure and HLA in healthy donors. Libraries were prepared by immunoSEQ multiplex PCR; TCRdb keeps only in-frame clonotypes and omits some of them. The table has tens of thousands of clones, over 90% seen once; the top ten hold 2% to 2.5%. The sample was PBMCs. The receptors originated from a man younger than 35 in good health and CMV-seronegative.

V is TRBV7-8 and J is TRBJ2-1, with TRBD1 matching over 8 bases. The germline gives CDR1 SGHVS, CDR2 FQNEAQ. This CDR3 region has 14 residues. V was pared by 1 base and J by 8 bases, with 4 bases of the junction left unmatched. CDR3 in amino acids: CASSLGTGTDEQFF. In DNA form, the CDR3 reads TGTGCCAGCAGCTTAGGGACAGGGACGGATGAGCAGTTCTTC.

This clone came up once. CDR3 DNA sequence: TGTGCCAGCAGCTTGACTAGCGGAAGCACAGATACGCAGTATTTT. It translates to CASSLTSGSTDTQYF. The V and J genes are TRBV6-4 and TRBJ2-3; 9 bases match TRBD2. The germline V gene encodes CDR1 MRHNA and CDR2 SNTAGT. This CDR3 has 15 residues. Trimming took 6 bases from V and 0 from J; bases not matched to a gene: 4.

The genes are TRBV27 and TRBJ2-2; no firm D call. This CDR3 has 12 residues. V was shortened by 6 bases and J by 7 bases, with 9 bases between the two germline ends. Germline values: CDR1 MNHEY, CDR2 SMNVEV (reference sequence). The CDR3 is CASSLLCGELFF. Written as DNA, the CDR3 is TGTGCCAGCAGCCTCCTATGCGGGGAGCTGTTTTTT.

V usage is TRBV6-5 and J usage is TRBJ1-2, with TRBD1 matching 7 bases. The CDR3 has 12 residues. The V gene end was trimmed by 5 bases and the J gene end by 8 bases; junction bases not matched to a gene: 5. In germline, CDR1 is MNHEY, CDR2 SVGAGI. CDR3 sequence (DNA): TGTGCCAGCAGTAACCACAGGGGCGGCTACACCTTC. Protein product: CASSNHRGGYTF.

V and J are TRBV6-1 and TRBJ2-7, with D unclear. Trimming pared 5 bases from V and 0 bases from J, leaving 2 bases between. CDR3 length: 11 residues. From germline, CDR1 is MNHNS and CDR2 SASEGT. CDR3 amino acids: CASSHSYEQYF. CDR3 DNA: TGTGCCAGCAGTCACTCCTACGAGCAGTACTTC.

The J gene is TRBJ1-1, the V gene TRBV7-2, with TRBD1 identical over 9 bases. Germline V gives CDR1 SGHTA, CDR2 FQGNSA. V trimming: 5 bases; J trimming: 4 bases; junction bases outside the gene matches: 11. This CDR3 contains 16 residues. The CDR3 nucleotides are TGTGCCAGCAGCCCGGGGACAGGGATTTTCATCACTGAAGCTTTCTTT. Its protein product is CASSPGTGIFITEAFF.

The chain has TRBV28 and TRBJ1-5; 9 bases match TRBD1. The CDR3 runs 15 residues. J gave up 7 bases and V 2 bases, and 6 bases lay outside the gene matches. The germline V gene encodes CDR1 MDHEN and CDR2 SYDVKM. The CDR3 region has the DNA TGTGCCAGCAGTTTACAGGACAGGGGAGGGCAGCCCCAGCATTTT. It yields the protein CASSLQDRGGQPQHF.

The rearrangement uses TRBV12-5 and TRBJ2-7; 9 bases are shared with TRBD2. This CDR3 region has 14 residues. The V gene end was trimmed by 2 bases and the J gene end by 6 bases; junction bases not matched to a gene: 5. Germline lookup yields CDR1 LGHNT and CDR2 FRNRAP. CDR3 loop: CASGLPAGGSEQYF. CDR3 DNA sequence: TGTGCTAGTGGTTTGCCCGCGGGGGGGTCCGAGCAGTACTTC.

This sequence joins TRBV5-8 and TRBJ2-4; the D is unclear. Trimming cost V 1 base and J 7 bases, with 9 bases left between them. The germline V gene encodes CDR1 SGHTS and CDR2 YDEGEE. The CDR3 sequence is 13 residues long. CDR3 protein: CASSLLGYNIQYF. For the CDR3, the DNA is TGTGCCAGCAGCTTGTTGGGCTATAACATTCAGTACTTC.

The J gene is TRBJ2-2, the V gene TRBV2, with D perhaps matching TRBD2 (6 bases). Germline V lookup: CDR1 SNHLY, CDR2 FYNNEI. The CDR3 is 15 residues long. V lost 7 bases to trimming and J lost 1 base, with 13 bases between them. The CDR3 DNA is TGTGCCAGCACCTACATGGGGGGGAACACCGGGGAGCTGTTTTTT. Its protein is CASTYMGGNTGELFF.

The chain carries TRBV7-9 and TRBJ2-5; 7 nucleotides agree with TRBD2. V was pared by 4 bases and J by 4 bases, with 9 bases of the junction left unmatched. The CDR3 sequence is 15 residues long. Germline V lookup: CDR1 SEHNR, CDR2 FQNEAQ (reference sequence). CDR3 protein: CASSSWDQRGETQYF. The CDR3 DNA reads TGTGCCAGCAGCTCTTGGGACCAGCGGGGAGAGACCCAGTACTTC.

This chain connects TRBV5-6 to TRBJ2-3, with a possible D match to TRBD2 (5 bases). Per germline, CDR1 SGHDT and CDR2 YYEEEE. V lost 4 bases, J lost 8 bases, and 8 bases lay in between. CDR3 length: 11 residues. CDR3 residues: CASSDGSTQYF. The DNA for the CDR3 is TGTGCCAGCAGCGATGGGAGTACGCAGTATTTT.